This T cell receptor beta chain is from a study of beta chain features in type 1 diabetes. Study details: The patients were much like the healthy donors in age, gender and cell yields. Study outcomes and limitations: Across all four CD4+ subsets, people with type 1 diabetes showed modestly shorter TCRB CDR3s.

The CDR3 runs 15 residues. The V gene's germline CDR1 is SGHRS and CDR2 YFSETQ. Trimming cost V 0 bases and J 3 bases; bases outside gene matches: 0. On average, the one heparinised blood draw given by each donor was approximately 120 mL. Only a few counts were recorded for this clone. Its antigen is unidentified. The identical CDR3 is also encoded by other nucleotide sequences in the sample. Sequencing targeted expressed TCRB transcripts, as all isolated RNA had been reverse transcribed. Profiled with immunoSEQ multiplex PCR; TCRdb holds only in-frame clones, not every one. The sample lists about 160,000 clones, roughly 8% occurring once.

The V gene is TRBV5-1, the J gene TRBJ1-5; 10 bases map to TRBD1. Source material: central memory CD4+ T cells from blood. The TCR was taken from a man aged 18 to 35 with type 1 diabetes. The CDR3 DNA sequence: TGCGCCAGCAGCTTGGGACAGGGGGCCAATCAGCCCCAGCATTTT. Protein sequence: CASSLGQGANQPQHF.